The 17 T cell receptor beta chains below all came from one sample that was sequenced in a study of CD8 T cells in Susac syndrome. Random hexamers served to reverse transcribe roughly 0.45 to 1 ug RNA. TCRdb analysed the immunoSEQ multiplex PCR reads with MiXCR anew, one entry per CDR3 protein. Here the sample spans roughly 160,000 distinct CDR3 sequences, about 96% being singletons. Sequenced: CD4+ T cells from PBMCs. The receptors were sampled from a human donor with Susac syndrome.

The gene calls are TRBV11-2 and TRBJ2-7; TRBD2 is a possible D gene (5 bases). The V and J ends lost 2 bases and 0 bases respectively, with 11 bases between them. CDR1 is SGHAT, CDR2 FQNNGV, per germline. The CDR3 runs to 15 residues. The CDR3 region is CASSLSLGSSYEQYF. The CDR3 region has the DNA TGTGCCAGCAGCTTAAGTTTGGGGAGCTCCTACGAGCAGTACTTC.

The chain has TRBV12-3 or TRBV12-4 and TRBJ2-5; no clear D gene. CDR3 length: 13 amino acids. V lost 4 bases and J 5 bases, leaving 11 bases between the germline ends. The CDR3 DNA reads as TGTGCCAGCAGTTCCTTAGACGGGGAGACCCAGTACTTC. Protein sequence: CASSSLDGETQYF.

This clonotype appeared once. The genes are TRBV29-1 and TRBJ1-2; D is uncertain. The CDR3 is 10 amino acids. The germline V and J ends were trimmed by 3 bases and 5 bases, with 4 bases remaining between them. Germline V CDR1 and CDR2: SQVTM, ANQGSEA. The CDR3 protein is CSVDIYGYTF. The CDR3 bases are TGCAGCGTTGATATTTATGGCTACACCTTC.

The chain is built from TRBV20-1 and TRBJ2-1; D is possibly TRBD1 (6 bases). Trimming left V 6 bases short and J 8 bases short, with 17 bases between. The CDR3 has 13 residues. CDR1 DFQATT and CDR2 SNEGSKA come from the germline V gene (reference sequence). For the CDR3, the DNA is TGCAGTGCCCAGAAATCAGGGGTCGATGAGCAGTTCTTC. Translated: CSAQKSGVDEQFF.

This chain links TRBV29-1 with TRBJ2-2; 8 nucleotides line up with TRBD1. The CDR3 contains 13 residues. Losses at the gene ends were 4 bases for V and 7 bases for J; bases not matched to a gene: 5. Germline V gene data show CDR1 as SQVTM and CDR2 as ANQGSEA. The CDR3 coding sequence is TGCAGCGTTGGGACAGGGAACGGCGGGGAGCTGTTTTTT. It yields the protein CSVGTGNGGELFF.

This clonotype appeared a single time. The CDR3 protein is CASSLTGGHTGELFF. CDR3 DNA sequence: TGTGCCAGCAGCTTAACGGGGGGGCACACCGGGGAGCTGTTTTTT. The chain recombines TRBV5-4 with TRBJ2-2; 8 nucleotides agree with TRBD2. The CDR3 spans 15 residues. The germline V gene has CDR1 SGHNT and CDR2 YYREEE (reference sequence). With V trimmed by 2 bases and J by 3 bases, 3 bases remained unmatched.

As to this clonotype: At one boundary the junction diverges from the germline segment, which might be a read error. This rearrangement joins TRBV14 to TRBJ2-5; D is perhaps TRBD1 (5 bases). The V gene's germline CDR1 is SGHDN and CDR2 FVKESK. CDR3 length equals 12 residues. CDR3 amino acids: CASSQGQETQYF. The CDR3 DNA reads TGCGCCAGCAGTCAGGGACAAGAGACCCAGTACTTC.

CDR3 coding DNA: TGTGCCAGCTCCCCCAGGGTGGGGACACAAGAGACCCAGTACTTC. Residues: CASSPRVGTQETQYF. The gene calls are TRBV18 and TRBJ2-5, with D maybe TRBD1 (6 bases). Trimming stripped 6 bases from V and 2 bases from J, with 16 bases between. Germline V lookup: CDR1 KGHSH, CDR2 LQKENI. CDR3 length: 15 amino acids.

This rearrangement joins TRBV30 to TRBJ1-2, with D uncertain. The CDR3 loop spans 12 amino acids. Germline CDR1 GTSNPN, CDR2 SVGIG (reference sequence). The germline V and J ends were trimmed by 1 base and 4 bases, with 7 bases remaining between them. In nucleotides, the CDR3 is TGTGCCTGGAGTGATGGACGCTATGGCTACACCTTC. Residues: CAWSDGRYGYTF.

This clonotype was seen only once. This sequence joins TRBV5-4 and TRBJ1-2; TRBD1 aligns across 8 bases. The CDR3 totals 16 residues. V lost 0 bases and J lost 2; bases outside the gene matches: 6. Germline CDR1 SGHNT, CDR2 YYREEE (reference sequence). The CDR3 coding sequence is TGTGCCAGCAGCTTGGCTCACAGGGGGGCAAACTATGGCTACACCTTC. Its protein product is CASSLAHRGANYGYTF.

The genes are TRBV27 and TRBJ2-3; D call uncertain. Trimming left V 4 bases short and J 9 bases short, with 14 bases between. The CDR3 extends over 13 amino acids. In germline, CDR1 is MNHEY, CDR2 SMNVEV (reference sequence). CDR3 DNA: TGTGCCAGCAGTTCGCGGACCCGTGGGACGCAGTATTTT. Its protein is CASSSRTRGTQYF.

J is TRBJ2-3 and V is TRBV27; D not resolved. The germline V gene encodes CDR1 MNHEY and CDR2 SMNVEV (reference sequence). With 7 bases removed from V and 8 bases from J, the gap between germline ends came to 13 bases. This CDR3 spans 12 amino acids. As DNA, the CDR3 is TGTGCCAGCACCAACCTTGGTGGTACGCAGTATTTT. This sequence encodes CASTNLGGTQYF.

The chain employs TRBV5-4 and TRBJ2-1; 7 bases match TRBD2. J gave up 6 bases and V 4 bases, and 10 bases lay outside the gene matches. Per germline, CDR1 SGHNT and CDR2 YYREEE (reference sequence). This CDR3 spans 15 amino acids. The CDR3 DNA sequence: TGTGCCAGCAGCACCTGGACTAGTTCTTCCAATGAGCAGTTCTTC. This codes for CASSTWTSSSNEQFF.

This chain joins TRBV28 and TRBJ1-1; D unclear. CDR3 size: 13 residues. V lost 6 bases and J lost 0, with 8 bases in between. The germline V gene has CDR1 MDHEN and CDR2 SYDVKM. The chain's CDR3 is CASRPPLNTEAFF. In nucleotides, the CDR3 is TGTGCCAGCAGGCCTCCTCTGAACACTGAAGCTTTCTTT.

This clonotype was seen just once. The chain links TRBV9 to TRBJ2-5; D is perhaps TRBD1 (6 bases). This CDR3 is built from 14 residues. Deletions cut 3 bases from V and 4 bases from J, with 13 bases between. The V gene's germline CDR1 is SGDLS and CDR2 YYNGEE. CDR3 DNA: TGTGCCAGCAGCGAACAGGGCGTTGGAGAGACCCAGTACTTC. Translated, it gives CASSEQGVGETQYF.

The chain employs TRBV20-1 and TRBJ2-7, with D unclear. Trimming took 3 bases from V and 3 from J, leaving 9 bases between them. Germline values: CDR1 DFQATT, CDR2 SNEGSKA (reference sequence). This CDR3 is 12 amino acids long. CDR3 DNA sequence: TGCAGTGCTAGCAAGATATACTACGAGCAGTACTTC. It yields the protein CSASKIYYEQYF.

This chain links TRBV13 with TRBJ2-5; weak D call: TRBD2 (5 bases). CDR3 length: 14 amino acids. V lost 5 bases, J lost 2 bases, and 12 bases lay in between. The V gene's germline CDR1 is PRHDT and CDR2 FYEKMQ (reference sequence). CDR3 DNA sequence: TGTGCCAGCAGCCCTGAAGGAGGTCAAGAGACCCAGTACTTC. It specifies CASSPEGGQETQYF.